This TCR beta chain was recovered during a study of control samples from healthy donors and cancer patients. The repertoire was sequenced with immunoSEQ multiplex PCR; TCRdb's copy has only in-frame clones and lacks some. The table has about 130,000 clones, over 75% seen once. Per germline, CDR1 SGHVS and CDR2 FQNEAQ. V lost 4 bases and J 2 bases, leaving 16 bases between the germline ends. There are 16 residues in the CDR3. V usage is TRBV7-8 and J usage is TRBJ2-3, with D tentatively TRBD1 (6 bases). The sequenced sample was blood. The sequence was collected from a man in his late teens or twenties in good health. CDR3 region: CASSCSWGRYTDTQYF. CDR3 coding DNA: TGTGCCAGCAGCTGTTCGTGGGGGCGGTACACAGATACGCAGTATTTT. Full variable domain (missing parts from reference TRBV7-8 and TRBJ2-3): GAGVSQSPRYKVAKRGQDVALRCDPISGHVSLFWYQQALGQGPEFLTYFQNEAQLDKSGLPSDRFFAERPEGSVSTLKIQRTQQEDSAVYLCASSCSWGRYTDTQYFGPGTRLTVL.